These 28 T cell receptor beta chains were all obtained from the same sample, sequenced in a study of T cell clonality in common variable immunodeficiency. Study results and limitations: Fewer deletions and N-nucleotide insertions were reportedly seen in common variable immunodeficiency TCR beta sequences.

The antigens these receptors bind are not known. Sequencing used immunoSEQ multiplex PCR; TCRdb keeps in-frame clones, though not all of them. The record shows 20,000 to 30,000 clones for this sample, with no singletons present. Sequencing was performed on peripheral blood mononuclear cells. The receptors here all came from a human donor with common variable immunodeficiency.

This clone was observed at least ten times. The read finishes 3 residues shy of the CDR3 end, and the germline J gene is used to complete it. The chain joins TRBV10-1 to TRBJ1-1; D call uncertain. The CDR3 is 14 amino acids. Germline V gene sequence: CDR1 WNHNN, CDR2 SYGVQD (reference sequence). With 4 bases removed from V and 5 bases from J, the gap between germline ends came to 14 bases. The sequenced CDR3 bases are TGCGCCAGCAGTGTTAGATCGGCCGGGACTGAA. Translated: CASSVRSAGTE. The full CDR3 sequence reads CASSVRSAGTEAFF.

The table lists this clone with many counts. The CDR3 end falls 3 residues outside the read, so it is completed with the germline J gene. This chain uses TRBV11-2 with TRBJ2-4; 10 nucleotides align to TRBD1. V trimming: 5 bases; J trimming: 8 bases; junction bases outside the gene matches: 6. CDR3 size: 14 residues. Germline CDR1 and CDR2: SGHAT and FQNNGV. The CDR3 sequence: CASSPGQGYHIQYF. The DNA read from the CDR3 is TGTGCCAGCAGCCCGGGACAGGGGTATCACATT.

As concerns this clone: The read comes to an end 3 residues before the CDR3 does, leaving the germline J gene to fill in the end. This chain links TRBV7-3 with TRBJ2-5; 7 bases match TRBD1. The CDR3 loop spans 14 amino acids. Trimming removed 5 bases from V and 5 bases from J; junction bases left unmatched: 8. The germline CDR1 and CDR2 sequences are SGHTA and FQGTGA. The CDR3 is CASSPEGAGETQYF. Partial CDR3 DNA: TGTGCCAGCAGCCCTGAGGGGGCCGGGGAGACC.

As regards this clone: Sequencing ends 3 residues short of the CDR3 end; the germline J gene provides the rest. This chain uses TRBV7-9 with TRBJ2-2, with 9 positions matching TRBD1. V lost 8 bases, J lost 6 bases, and 7 bases stayed unmatched. This CDR3 is built from 14 residues. Germline loops: CDR1 SEHNR, CDR2 FQNEAQ (reference sequence). CDR3 DNA (partial): TGTGCCAGCGCGGGACAGGGAGAGGCCGGGGAG. Protein product: CASAGQGEAGE. The CDR3 in full is CASAGQGEAGELFF.

This clone was detected many times. The sequence runs out 3 residues before the end of the CDR3; the remainder is reconstructed from the germline J gene. The rearrangement links TRBV12-3 or TRBV12-4 to TRBJ2-7, with 10 bases aligning to TRBD2. V dropped 5 bases and J dropped 2; count of bases not matched to a gene: 6. This CDR3 has 15 amino acids. The CDR3 loop reads CASSQGTSVAYEQYF. CDR3 DNA, as far as it was read: TGTGCCAGCAGTCAAGGGACTAGCGTCGCCTACGAG.

This clone was recorded many times. The missing CDR3 end, 3 residues past where the read stops, is filled in from the germline J gene. The rearrangement links TRBV4-2 to TRBJ1-6; D gene unclear. The V gene's germline CDR1 is LGHNA and CDR2 YNFKEQ. This CDR3 is 18 amino acids long. With 4 bases removed from V and 0 bases from J, the gap between germline ends came to 16 bases. The sequenced part of the CDR3 DNA is TGTGCCAGCAGCCCGATCGACACCTCGAGCTCCTATAATTCACCC. It specifies CASSPIDTSSSYNSP. The whole CDR3 sequence is CASSPIDTSSSYNSPLHF.

This clone was counted between two and nine times. The read ends 3 residues shy of where the CDR3 ends; the end is completed using the germline J gene. The chain carries TRBV23-1 and TRBJ2-5; the match to TRBD1 covers 10 bases. TRBV23-1 qualifies as an ORF whose function is uncertain. The J segment lost 2 bases and the V segment lost 0 bases, leaving 3 bases of the junction unmatched. This CDR3 is 16 amino acids long. The part of the CDR3 DNA that was read is TGCGCCAGCAGTCAATCGTGGGACAGGGGTCAAGAGACC. This gives the protein CASSQSWDRGQET. The full CDR3 protein reads CASSQSWDRGQETQYF.

On this clone: The read comes to an end 3 residues before the CDR3 does, leaving the germline J gene to fill in the end. The chain carries TRBV5-1 and TRBJ2-1, with TRBD1 as a possible D gene (5 bases). The germline V and J ends were trimmed by 4 bases and 4 bases, with 9 bases remaining between them. This CDR3 region has 13 residues. Germline V gives CDR1 SGHRS, CDR2 YFSETQ. The CDR3 loop reads CASSPQGYNEQFF. CDR3 DNA (partial): TGCGCCAGCAGCCCCCAGGGTTACAATGAG.

As to this clone: The DNA ends 3 residues before the CDR3 does, and the rest of the CDR3 is filled in from the germline J gene. The chain employs TRBV30 and TRBJ2-7, with 8 bases aligning to TRBD2. Germline V CDR1 and CDR2: GTSNPN, SVGIG (reference sequence). The CDR3 is 12 amino acids. V trimming: 8 bases; J trimming: 4 bases; junction bases outside the gene matches: 7. This CDR3 is CAGRGGGYEQYF. The DNA read from the CDR3 is TGTGCCGGCCGGGGCGGGGGGTACGAG.

This clone was counted ten times or more. Read data end 3 residues before the CDR3 end; the end is taken from the germline J gene. This sequence joins TRBV7-3 and TRBJ2-3, with 7 bases aligning to TRBD2. Germline CDR1 is SGHTA and CDR2 is FQGTGA. There are 14 residues in the CDR3. Germline trimming cut 6 bases from V and 3 bases from J; bases unmatched to any gene: 6. The DNA read from the CDR3 is TGTGCCAGCAGAGCGGGGTCGGGAACAGATACG. Residues: CASRAGSGTDT. The whole CDR3 protein is CASRAGSGTDTQYF.

The sample holds a few counts of this clone. The read falls 3 residues short of the CDR3 end, and the missing part is taken from the germline J gene. V gene TRBV30 combines with J gene TRBJ1-1; no reliable D call. The V gene lost 4 bases and the J gene lost 1 base, with 10 bases spanning the gap. CDR3 length: 13 amino acids. Germline CDR1 is GTSNPN and CDR2 is SVGIG (reference sequence). The CDR3 sequence is CAWNDNKNTEAFF. The CDR3 bases that were read are TGTGCCTGGAACGACAATAAGAACACTGAA.

Details on this clone: The CDR3 is cut off 3 residues early in the read; its end comes from the germline J gene. The genes are TRBV5-1 and TRBJ1-1; no clear D. This CDR3 region has 15 residues. Trimming cost V 0 bases and J 5 bases, with 14 bases left between them. Looked up from germline, CDR1 is SGHRS and CDR2 is YFSETQ. The CDR3 is CASSLVASLPTEAFF. The sequenced part of the CDR3 DNA is TGCGCCAGCAGCTTGGTCGCCAGTTTACCGACTGAA.

This clone was detected many times. Read sequence stops 3 residues before the CDR3 end, and the germline J gene provides the missing end. The V gene is TRBV18, the J gene TRBJ2-6; 7 bases are shared with TRBD1. Germline loops: CDR1 KGHSH, CDR2 LQKENI. The V and J ends lost 2 bases and 0 bases, in that order; junction bases with no gene match: 10. CDR3 size: 19 residues. The CDR3 bases that were read are TGTGCCAGCTCACCATTGACCGGGACAGTCCCCTCTGGGGCCAACGTC. The encoded protein is CASSPLTGTVPSGANV. The complete CDR3 protein is CASSPLTGTVPSGANVLTF.

The sample holds a few counts of this clone. The CDR3 end lies 3 residues beyond the end of the read and is filled in from the germline J gene. J is TRBJ1-1 and V is TRBV7-3; D remains ambiguous. The CDR3 is made up of 15 amino acids. Germline CDR1 SGHTA, CDR2 FQGTGA. With 11 bases removed from V and 1 base from J, the gap between germline ends came to 20 bases. The CDR3 region is CAPAGGIKRNTEAFF. The covered CDR3 bases are TGTGCCCCTGCGGGCGGGATCAAAAGGAACACTGAA.

This clone has a count of ten or more. The read terminates 3 residues before the CDR3 end, so the remaining end is supplied by the germline J gene. V usage is TRBV18 and J usage is TRBJ2-3, with D unresolved. Per the germline V gene, CDR1 is KGHSH and CDR2 is LQKENI. The CDR3 has 17 residues. Between the trimmed V and J ends, which lost 2 bases and 3 bases, there was a span of 18 bases. Partial CDR3 DNA: TGTGCCAGCTCACCAGTGGTAATGGCCTCACCAACAGATACG. Its protein is CASSPVVMASPTDT. The whole CDR3 protein reads CASSPVVMASPTDTQYF.

This clone showed up many times. The read ends 3 residues early relative to the CDR3; the germline J gene fills the gap. V gene TRBV12-5 combines with J gene TRBJ2-1, with a weak D call TRBD2 (6 bases). The CDR3 totals 16 residues. V was shortened by 0 bases and J by 8 bases, with 17 bases between the two germline ends. Germline values: CDR1 LGHNT, CDR2 FRNRAP. The CDR3 spells CASGLVISGSVHEQFF. The covered CDR3 bases are TGTGCTAGTGGTTTGGTGATTAGCGGTAGTGTGCATGAG.

As for this clone: The DNA ends 3 residues before the CDR3 does, and the rest of the CDR3 is filled in from the germline J gene. The chain has TRBV7-9 and TRBJ1-1; 7 nucleotides match TRBD1. Germline values: CDR1 SEHNR, CDR2 FQNEAQ (reference sequence). Trimming took 5 bases from V and 6 from J; bases not matched to a gene: 12. The CDR3 consists of 15 residues. CDR3 in amino acids: CASSPTRQGSAEAFF. The covered CDR3 bases are TGTGCCAGCAGCCCCACACGACAGGGATCAGCTGAA.

In this sample, this clone turned up many times. The CDR3 end lies 3 residues beyond the end of the read and is filled in from the germline J gene. The chain combines TRBV13 with TRBJ1-2; D is uncertain. V was trimmed by 3 bases and J by 3 bases, leaving 23 bases between them. The length of the CDR3 is 18 residues. CDR1 is PRHDT, CDR2 FYEKMQ, per germline (reference sequence). The chain's CDR3 is CASSFFTQAEIKYYGYTF. The CDR3 DNA, read in part, is TGTGCCAGCAGCTTCTTTACGCAGGCCGAGATAAAGTACTATGGC.

This clone showed up many times. The read ends 3 residues before the CDR3 terminus; that terminus is restored from the germline J gene. The rearrangement uses TRBV7-2 and TRBJ2-3; unclear D gene. The V end was cut by 1 base, the J end by 0 bases, with 8 bases between. The germline V gene encodes CDR1 SGHTA and CDR2 FQGNSA. CDR3 length: 15 residues. The CDR3 reads CASSLVDTSTDTQYF. CDR3 DNA (partial): TGTGCCAGCAGCTTAGTTGATACTAGCACAGATACG. Supplemented by reference TRBV7-2 and TRBJ2-3, the full variable domain reads GAGVSQSPSNKVTEKGKDVELRCDPISGHTALYWYRQSLGQGLEFLIYFQGNSAPDKSGLPSDRFSAERTGGSVSTLTIQRTQQEDSAVYLCASSLVDTSTDTQYFGPGTRLTVL.

This clone was counted many times. The CDR3 end lies 3 residues beyond the end of the read and is filled in from the germline J gene. The chain links TRBV18 to TRBJ1-1; D might be TRBD1 (5 bases). This CDR3 comprises 16 residues. Trimming left V 3 bases short and J 5 bases short, with 19 bases between. The V gene's germline CDR1 is KGHSH and CDR2 LQKENI. The chain's CDR3 is CASSPGLGQGGTEAFF. The CDR3 DNA, read in part, is TGTGCCAGCTCACCGGGACTGGGGCAGGGCGGGACTGAA.

With respect to this clone: The read falls 3 residues short of the CDR3 end, and the missing part is taken from the germline J gene. This chain connects TRBV19 to TRBJ2-3; the D is unclear. This CDR3 contains 14 residues. Germline assignment: CDR1 LNHDA and CDR2 SQIVND (reference sequence). Trimming took off 5 bases at V and 1 base at J, with 10 bases between the two ends. Partial CDR3 DNA: TGTGCCAGTAGTTCTCGGCGGCGCACAGATACG. This encodes CASSSRRRTDT. From start to end, the CDR3 is CASSSRRRTDTQYF.

The table lists this clone with many counts. The sequence runs out 3 residues before the end of the CDR3; the remainder is reconstructed from the germline J gene. The chain combines TRBV28 with TRBJ1-2; 9 nucleotides align to TRBD1. Per the germline V gene, CDR1 is MDHEN and CDR2 is SYDVKM. The CDR3 is made up of 13 amino acids. The CDR3 loop is CASRLQGADGYTF. Partial CDR3 DNA: TGTGCCAGCAGATTACAGGGGGCTGACGGC.

In its sample, this clone was seen many times. The sequence runs out 3 residues before the end of the CDR3; the remainder is reconstructed from the germline J gene. The rearrangement joins TRBV5-4 to TRBJ2-3; TRBD1 matches 7 bases. The length of the CDR3 is 15 residues. V trimming: 0 bases; J trimming: 4 bases; junction bases outside the gene matches: 5. CDR1 and CDR2 (germline): SGHNT, YYREEE (reference sequence). The CDR3 loop reads CASSLAGTASDTQYF. The sequenced part of the CDR3 DNA is TGTGCCAGCAGCTTGGCCGGGACAGCTTCAGATACG. Full variable domain (remainder filled in from reference TRBV5-4 and TRBJ2-3): ETGVTQSPTHLIKTRGQQVTLRCSSQSGHNTVSWYQQALGQGPQFIFQYYREEENGRGNFPPRFSGLQFPNYSSELNVNALELDDSALYLCASSLAGTASDTQYFGPGTRLTVL.

A remark on this clone: The read gets to within 3 residues of the CDR3 end, and the germline J gene fills in the rest. The chain employs TRBV2 and TRBJ2-2; 7 nucleotides agree with TRBD1. Germline trimming cut 11 bases from V and 2 bases from J; bases unmatched to any gene: 8. The CDR3 has 14 amino acids. CDR1 and CDR2 from the germline V gene are SNHLY and FYNNEI. CDR3 residues: CAWTRDSNTGELFF. CDR3 bases read: TGTGCCTGGACCCGGGACAGTAACACCGGGGAG.

This clone was recorded a few times. The CDR3 goes on 3 residues after the read ends, and that part is filled in from the germline J gene. The V gene is TRBV6-2 or TRBV6-3, the J gene TRBJ1-2; 7 nucleotides align to TRBD1. The CDR3 is made up of 16 amino acids. The V segment lost 7 bases and the J segment 1 base; nucleotides outside the gene matches: 12. Germline V gives CDR1 MNHEY, CDR2 SVGEGT. The CDR3 bases that were read are TGTGCCAGCATAAGGACAGGAGAATCGAATAACTATGGC. Translating it yields CASIRTGESNNYG. The whole CDR3 sequence reads CASIRTGESNNYGYTF.

On this clone itself: The CDR3 end is not reached by the read, which stops 3 residues before it; the germline J gene fills it in. The chain recombines TRBV2 with TRBJ1-3; unclear D gene. The germline gives CDR1 SNHLY, CDR2 FYNNEI. Trimming cost V 3 bases and J 0 bases, with 9 bases left between them. CDR3 length: 15 residues. CDR3 DNA (partial): TGTGCCAGCAGTGATAACAGTTTCTCTGGAAACACC. This codes for CASSDNSFSGNT. The whole CDR3 protein is CASSDNSFSGNTIYF.

Only a few counts were recorded for this clone. Read sequence stops 3 residues before the CDR3 end, and the germline J gene provides the missing end. V gene TRBV2 combines with J gene TRBJ2-4, with D perhaps matching TRBD2 (6 bases). The CDR3 runs to 15 residues. The germline gives CDR1 SNHLY, CDR2 FYNNEI. V lost 7 bases and J 0 bases, leaving 13 bases between the germline ends. Partial CDR3 DNA: TGTGCCAGCACCAGGGACTCGCTAGCCAAAAACATT. Translating gives CASTRDSLAKNI. The complete CDR3 reads CASTRDSLAKNIQYF. Full variable domain (missing parts from reference TRBV2 and TRBJ2-4): EPEVTQTPSHQVTQMGQEVILRCVPISNHLYFYWYRQILGQKVEFLVSFYNNEISEKSEIFDDQFSVERPDGSNFTLKIRSTKLEDSAMYFCASTRDSLAKNIQYFGAGTRLSVL.

This clone has ten or more counts. The CDR3 is cut off 3 residues early in the read; its end comes from the germline J gene. The rearrangement uses TRBV20-1 and TRBJ1-1, with D unresolved. The V end was cut by 0 bases, the J end by 2 bases, with 7 bases between. The germline gives CDR1 DFQATT, CDR2 SNEGSKA (reference sequence). This CDR3 contains 13 residues. CDR3 loop: CSARDRLNTEAFF. The DNA read from the CDR3 is TGCAGTGCTAGAGATCGCCTAAACACTGAA.